The next 14 T cell receptor beta chains were all read from a single sample in a study of T-cell memory formation after mild COVID-19. TCRdb reprocessed the 5' RACE reads via MiXCR and lists one record per CDR3 protein. The profile shows fewer than 350,000 distinct CDR3 sequences, 18% of them singletons. The sequenced sample consisted of PBMCs or a T cell subset sorted from them (not recorded which). The source is a man between 18 and 29 years old who had mild COVID-19 (a few samples of this study predate the infection). Cell type and time point are not known.

This chain joins TRBV5-1 and TRBJ2-2; weak D call: TRBD1 (6 bases). The ends were cut back, 1 base at V and 3 bases at J, with 16 bases in the middle. This CDR3 spans 17 amino acids. The germline V gene encodes CDR1 SGHRS and CDR2 YFSETQ. The chain's CDR3 is CASSLTPQGFDTGELFF. DNA of the CDR3: TGCGCCAGCAGCTTGACCCCACAGGGATTTGACACCGGGGAGCTGTTTTTT.

This chain joins TRBV5-1 and TRBJ2-6; weak D call: TRBD1 (6 bases). The CDR3 is 15 residues long. V was cut by 7 bases and J by 1 base, with 12 bases left in between. CDR1 is SGHRS, CDR2 YFSETQ, per germline. The CDR3 nucleotides are TGCGCCAGCCAGGGGCCTTCGTCTGGGGCCAACGTCCTGACTTTC. Its translation: CASQGPSSGANVLTF.

V and J are TRBV9 and TRBJ2-7, with a weak D call TRBD2 (5 bases). This CDR3 comprises 14 residues. Germline V gives CDR1 SGDLS, CDR2 YYNGEE. Trimming took off 0 bases at V and 5 bases at J, with 12 bases between the two ends. The CDR3 here is CASSVDGRGNEQYF. The CDR3 DNA reads as TGTGCCAGCAGCGTAGACGGCAGAGGGAACGAGCAGTACTTC.

This sequence joins TRBV5-1 and TRBJ1-1, with TRBD1 matching over 10 bases. This CDR3 region has 15 residues. V lost 3 bases and J lost 4; bases outside the gene matches: 6. CDR1 is SGHRS, CDR2 YFSETQ, per germline. The CDR3 DNA sequence: TGCGCCAGCAGCTGGGGGGACAGGGGAATCACTGAAGCTTTCTTT. Protein product: CASSWGDRGITEAFF.

The chain employs TRBV12-3 or TRBV12-4 and TRBJ2-7, with D perhaps matching TRBD1 (6 bases). The CDR3 is 14 amino acids. V was trimmed by 3 bases and J by 1 base, leaving 10 bases between them. The CDR3 sequence: CASSFDRYSYEQYF. The CDR3 DNA sequence: TGTGCCAGCAGTTTCGACAGGTATTCCTACGAGCAGTACTTC.

The chain recombines TRBV2 with TRBJ2-4; D perhaps matches TRBD1 (5 bases). CDR1 SNHLY and CDR2 FYNNEI come from the germline V gene. With 5 bases removed from V and 6 bases from J, the gap between germline ends came to 14 bases. This CDR3 spans 14 amino acids. CDR3 coding DNA: TGTGCCAGCAGTTTCAGCCAGGGTCCAAACATTCAGTACTTC. It specifies CASSFSQGPNIQYF.

This clonotype was observed a handful of times. The rearrangement joins TRBV2 to TRBJ2-4, with D possibly being TRBD1 (6 bases). V gave up 6 bases and J gave up 2 bases, with 20 bases separating them. From germline, CDR1 is SNHLY and CDR2 FYNNEI. The CDR3 is 17 residues long. The DNA of the CDR3 is TGTGCCAGCAGAGAAACTCAGGGACAAGAACCCAAAAACATTCAGTACTTC. This gives the protein CASRETQGQEPKNIQYF. Looking up the rest from reference TRBV2 and TRBJ2-4 gives the full variable domain: EPEVTQTPSHQVTQMGQEVILRCVPISNHLYFYWYRQILGQKVEFLVSFYNNEISEKSEIFDDQFSVERPDGSNFTLKIRSTKLEDSAMYFCASRETQGQEPKNIQYFGAGTRLSVL.

V and J are TRBV5-6 and TRBJ2-7; 11 bases align to TRBD1. From germline, CDR1 is SGHDT and CDR2 YYEEEE. V lost 4 bases, J lost 6 bases, and 6 bases stayed unmatched. This CDR3 region has 14 residues. CDR3 DNA sequence: TGTGCCAGCAGCCAGGACAGGGGGCTGTTCGAGCAGTACGTC. Protein product: CASSQDRGLFEQYV.

This clonotype has just a few counts. The chain recombines TRBV7-9 with TRBJ2-7, with TRBD1 identical over 9 bases. This CDR3 contains 12 residues. Germline V gene sequence: CDR1 SEHNR, CDR2 FQNEAQ (reference sequence). Trimming removed 8 bases from V and 3 bases from J; junction bases left unmatched: 2. CDR3 sequence: CASGQGSYEQYF. CDR3 coding DNA: TGTGCCAGCGGACAGGGGAGCTACGAGCAGTACTTC.

V gene TRBV4-3 combines with J gene TRBJ1-2; D might be TRBD1 (6 bases). CDR3 size: 14 residues. In germline, CDR1 is LGHNA, CDR2 YSLEER. Deletions cut 1 base from V and 8 bases from J, with 14 bases between. The CDR3 loop is CASSQAGGPRGYTF. CDR3 in DNA: TGCGCCAGCAGCCAAGCCGGGGGGCCCCGCGGCTACACCTTC.

V and J are TRBV7-9 and TRBJ2-1, with D tentatively TRBD1 (5 bases). V was clipped by 4 bases and J by 7 bases, with 17 bases between them. Germline CDR1 SEHNR, CDR2 FQNEAQ (reference sequence). The CDR3 spans 15 residues. CDR3 in amino acids: CASSSRWEGVNEQFF. CDR3 in DNA: TGTGCCAGCAGCTCTCGATGGGAAGGGGTGAATGAGCAGTTCTTC.

Many counts were recorded for this clonotype. The genes are TRBV19 and TRBJ2-1, with D possibly matching TRBD2 (5 bases). Germline V gene data show CDR1 as LNHDA and CDR2 as SQIVND (reference sequence). The V end was cut by 4 bases, the J end by 4 bases, with 8 bases between. The CDR3 is 13 amino acids. The CDR3 loop is CASSSRGYNEQFF. As DNA, the CDR3 is TGTGCCAGTAGTAGCCGGGGATACAATGAGCAGTTCTTC. The full variable domain, its missing parts supplied by reference TRBV19 and TRBJ2-1, is DGGITQSPKYLFRKEGQNVTLSCEQNLNHDAMYWYRQDPGQGLRLIYYSQIVNDFQKGDIAEGYSVSREKKESFPLTVTSAQKNPTAFYLCASSSRGYNEQFFGPGTRLTVL.

This clonotype occurred a few times. The rearrangement joins TRBV7-6 to TRBJ1-5; D possibly corresponds to TRBD1 (5 bases). CDR1 is SGHVS, CDR2 FNYEAQ, per germline. The V end was cut by 5 bases, the J end by 4 bases, with 12 bases between. CDR3 length equals 14 residues. The DNA for the CDR3 is TGTGCCAGCAGCGTCGGGACTGGGAATCAGCCCCAGCATTTT. Its translation: CASSVGTGNQPQHF.

This chain connects TRBV28 to TRBJ2-3; either TRBD1 or TRBD2 may fit D (5 bases each). The CDR3 contains 15 residues. From germline, CDR1 is MDHEN and CDR2 SYDVKM. V gave up 7 bases and J gave up 1 base, with 15 bases separating them. As DNA, the CDR3 is TGTGCCAGCAAATCCGGGGCCTCAGGCACAGATACGCAGTATTTT. This codes for CASKSGASGTDTQYF.